This T cell receptor (beta chain) was found in a study of tumor and adjacent non-tumor tissue in lung cancer. Overall study context: There were some 11 adenocarcinoma, 2 squamous cell carcinoma and 1 small cell lung cancer cases.

The CDR3 contains 15 residues. Germline CDR1 SGHKS, CDR2 YYEKEE (reference sequence). Three rounds of nested PCR, following a modified ARM-PCR protocol, produced the TCRbeta library. A single record per CDR3 protein comes from TCRdb applying MiXCR to the multiplex PCR reads. The table has 130,000 or so distinct CDR3 sequences, 66% seen once. Concerning this clonotype itself: The germline gene is not matched at one end of the junction; a read error may be the cause.

This sample's RNA came from whole unsorted tissue. Sequences were obtained from lung tumor tissue. The chain joins TRBV5-5 to TRBJ2-1; 10 positions match TRBD2. The source of this sequence is a man aged 25-45 years with non-small cell lung cancer. This CDR3 is CARSFRVAGGNEQFF. Here the CDR3 DNA reads TGTGCCAGGAGCTTTAGGGTAGCGGGAGGCAATGAGCAGTTCTTC. Using reference TRBV5-5 and TRBJ2-1 for the parts outside the CDR3, the full variable domain is DAGVTQSPTHLIKTRGQQVTLRCSPISGHKSVSWYQQVLGQGPQFIFQYYEKEERGRGNFPDRFSARQFPNYSSELNVNALLLGDSALYLCARSFRVAGGNEQFFGPGTRLTVL.